The rows below give T cell receptor beta chains drawn from one sample of a study of blood T cell repertoires in COVID-19. The method was immunoSEQ multiplex PCR; TCRdb's version includes in-frame clones alone and lacks a portion of them. The table shows some 96,000 clones, with roughly 90% occurring only once. Sequencing was performed on peripheral blood. These receptors were obtained from a man aged 45-60 years with active COVID-19. Each CDR3 is given with its conserved first and last residue.

len,j_gene,v_gene,CDR3aa
13,TRBJ2-5,TRBV19,CASSMAQGATQYF
15,TRBJ1-3,TRBV7-7,CASSPTGSQQDTIYF
12,TRBJ1-4,TRBV9,CASSLPGEKLFF
13,TRBJ2-3,TRBV30,CAWNPDSSNTQYF
16,TRBJ2-2,TRBV5-1,CASSRGTGSNTGELFF
14,TRBJ2-3,TRBV4-1,CASSPGLARDTQYF
16,TRBJ2-1,TRBV2,CASSDPSGFSYNEQFF
13,TRBJ1-2,TRBV18,CASSSGTPDGYTF
15,TRBJ2-2,TRBV19,CASRPGGANTGELFF
17,TRBJ2-2,TRBV11-2,CASSLGAQFANTGELFF
13,TRBJ1-5,TRBV6-6,CASSWQGGQPQHF
14,TRBJ2-3,TRBV11-3,CASSLDGSTDTQYF
16,TRBJ2-1,TRBV3-1/TRBV3-2,CASSQDGTYSYNEQFF
15,TRBJ2-2,TRBV19,CASSLNRDSSPGLFF
14,TRBJ1-4,TRBV7-9,CASNSPQGGEKLFF
13,TRBJ2-1,TRBV5-1,CASSNRQVHEQFF
15,TRBJ2-1,TRBV7-2,CASTPGLAPNNEQFF
14,TRBJ2-5,TRBV3-1/TRBV3-2,CASSQAQGQETQYF
16,TRBJ2-3,TRBV11-3,CASSPRTGGFTDTQYF
16,TRBJ1-3,TRBV4-2,CASSQSRGYSGNTIYF
16,TRBJ1-2,TRBV6-1,CASSENLTGANYGYTF
16,TRBJ1-5,TRBV4-1,CASSQDPWASNQPQHF